The 10 T cell receptor beta chains in this list originate from one sample, sequenced in a study of shared clonotypes between healthy human individuals. CD45RO-negative CD8 cells positively selected for CCR7 made up the naive population, which excluded terminally differentiated effector memory CD45RA+ cells. Repertoires were generated with immunoSEQ multiplex PCR, while TCRdb's copy carries only in-frame clones and drops some. In the table there are over 2 million clones, about 95% of which are singletons. What was sequenced was naive CD8+ T cells sorted from blood. The receptor set was obtained from a man aged 18 to 29 in good health.

The chain joins TRBV6-5 to TRBJ1-2; no clear D gene. With 5 bases removed from V and 3 bases from J, the gap between germline ends came to 16 bases. Germline lookup yields CDR1 MNHEY and CDR2 SVGAGI. CDR3 length equals 15 residues. In DNA form, the CDR3 reads TGTGCCAGCAGTATTGGGAACCTCGGGGACTATGGCTACACCTTC. Residues: CASSIGNLGDYGYTF.

The J gene is TRBJ2-1, the V gene TRBV7-2; 15 bases are shared with TRBD2. Per germline, CDR1 SGHTA and CDR2 FQGNSA. The CDR3 extends over 15 amino acids. The J segment lost 7 bases and the V segment lost 6 bases, leaving 4 bases of the junction unmatched. The CDR3 nucleotides read TGTGCCAGCAGAGGACTAGCGGGGGGGCCAAATGAGCAGTTCTTC. Protein: CASRGLAGGPNEQFF.

The rearrangement uses TRBV6-5 and TRBJ1-2, with 7 bases aligning to TRBD1. This CDR3 is built from 15 residues. The J segment lost 1 base and the V segment lost 2 bases, leaving 4 bases of the junction unmatched. The germline gives CDR1 MNHEY, CDR2 SVGAGI. CDR3 loop: CASSYGGDSNYGYTF. Written as DNA, the CDR3 is TGTGCCAGCAGTTACGGTGGGGACAGTAACTATGGCTACACCTTC.

This clone appeared a single time. The chain combines TRBV27 with TRBJ1-5; TRBD1 is a possible D gene (6 bases). The germline gives CDR1 MNHEY, CDR2 SMNVEV (reference sequence). The V end was cut by 2 bases, the J end by 6 bases, with 17 bases between. The CDR3 runs 16 residues. The CDR3 coding sequence is TGTGCCAGCAGTTTAGTCGGTCCCCAGGGGCTTCAGCCCCAGCATTTT. Protein sequence: CASSLVGPQGLQPQHF.

For this clone: Other DNA sequences in the same sample also yield this CDR3. The rearrangement uses TRBV30 and TRBJ1-6, with unresolved D. V dropped 4 bases and J dropped 7 bases, with 20 bases sitting between them. The CDR3 has 16 amino acids. Germline CDR1 reads GTSNPN; CDR2 reads SVGIG (reference sequence). The CDR3 DNA follows: TGTGCCTGGACGTCTGGGTTTGCCACCGTAAATTCACCCCTCCACTTT. Translation: CAWTSGFATVNSPLHF.

The genes are TRBV6-5 and TRBJ2-5, with TRBD2 identical over 9 bases. CDR1 and CDR2 from the germline V gene are MNHEY and SVGAGI. This CDR3 is built from 16 residues. The V and J ends lost 4 bases and 2 bases, in that order; junction bases with no gene match: 8. DNA of the CDR3: TGTGCCAGCAGTTTAGTAAGCGGGGGGCTACAAGAGACCCAGTACTTC. Encoded protein: CASSLVSGGLQETQYF.

The chain employs TRBV13 and TRBJ2-7; unclear D gene. Trimming took off 5 bases at V and 7 bases at J, with 15 bases between the two ends. Germline-derived CDR1 and CDR2 are PRHDT and FYEKMQ (reference sequence). The CDR3 runs to 13 residues. This chain's CDR3 is CASSQTRAGEQYF. The DNA for the CDR3 is TGTGCCAGCAGCCAGACAAGGGCTGGAGAGCAGTACTTC.

The chain couples TRBV7-9 to TRBJ2-5; 7 positions match TRBD1. Looked up from germline, CDR1 is SEHNR and CDR2 is FQNEAQ (reference sequence). J lost 7 bases, V lost 5 bases, and 7 bases had no gene match. This CDR3 is built from 13 residues. The CDR3 is CASSDPGQLTQYF. CDR3 bases: TGTGCCAGCAGCGATCCGGGACAGTTGACCCAGTACTTC.

The chain uses TRBV5-1 and TRBJ1-2; 9 bases are shared with TRBD1. The CDR3 contains 14 residues. V trimming: 1 base; J trimming: 8 bases; junction bases outside the gene matches: 6. CDR1 and CDR2 (germline): SGHRS, YFSETQ. CDR3 sequence: CASSLTGGLFGYTF. CDR3 nucleotide sequence: TGCGCCAGCAGCTTGACAGGGGGCCTGTTCGGCTACACCTTC.

The chain recombines TRBV10-3 with TRBJ1-2; D is unresolved. CDR3 size: 12 residues. The germline V and J ends were trimmed by 8 bases and 6 bases, with 13 bases remaining between them. Per germline, CDR1 ENHRY and CDR2 SYGVKD. The CDR3 DNA reads as TGTGCCATCCCGGAAGAGCCCGATGGCTACACCTTC. It yields the protein CAIPEEPDGYTF.